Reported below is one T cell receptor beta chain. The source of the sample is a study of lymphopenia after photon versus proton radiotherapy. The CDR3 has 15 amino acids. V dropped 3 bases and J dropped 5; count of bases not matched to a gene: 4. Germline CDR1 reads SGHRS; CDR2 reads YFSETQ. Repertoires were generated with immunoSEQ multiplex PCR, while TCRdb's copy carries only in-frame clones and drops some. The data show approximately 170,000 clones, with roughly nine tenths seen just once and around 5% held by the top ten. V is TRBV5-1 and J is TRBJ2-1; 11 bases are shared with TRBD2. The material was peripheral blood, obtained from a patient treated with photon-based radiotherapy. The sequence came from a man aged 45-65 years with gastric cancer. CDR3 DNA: TGCGCCAGCAGCTCAACTAGCGGGAGCCACAATGAGCAGTTCTTC. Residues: CASSSTSGSHNEQFF.